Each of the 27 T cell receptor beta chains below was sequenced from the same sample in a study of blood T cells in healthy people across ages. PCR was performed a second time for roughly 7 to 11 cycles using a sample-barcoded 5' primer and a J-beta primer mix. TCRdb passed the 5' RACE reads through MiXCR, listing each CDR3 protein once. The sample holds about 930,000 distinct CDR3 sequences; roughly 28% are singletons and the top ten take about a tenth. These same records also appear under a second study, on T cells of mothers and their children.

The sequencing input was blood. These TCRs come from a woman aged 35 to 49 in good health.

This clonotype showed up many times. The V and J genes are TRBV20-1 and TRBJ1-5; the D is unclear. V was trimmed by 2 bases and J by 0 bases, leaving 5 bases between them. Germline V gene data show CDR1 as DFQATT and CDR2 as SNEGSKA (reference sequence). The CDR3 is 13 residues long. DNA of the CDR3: TGCAGTGCTAGACAGAATAGCAATCAGCCCCAGCATTTT. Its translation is CSARQNSNQPQHF.

The CDR3 spells CATSDFRTRKGDNEQYF. As DNA, the CDR3 is TGTGCCACCAGTGATTTTCGAACCCGCAAGGGTGACAATGAGCAGTACTTC. The chain joins TRBV24-1 to TRBJ2-5, with D unclear. This CDR3 comprises 17 residues. CDR1 KGHDR and CDR2 SFDVKD come from the germline V gene. V was pared by 1 base and J by 11 bases, with 25 bases between.

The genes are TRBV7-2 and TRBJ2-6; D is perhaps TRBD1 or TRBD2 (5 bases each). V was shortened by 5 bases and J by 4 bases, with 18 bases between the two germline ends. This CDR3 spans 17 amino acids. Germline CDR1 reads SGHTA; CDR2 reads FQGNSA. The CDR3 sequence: CASSAPGAQAGANVLTF. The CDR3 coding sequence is TGTGCCAGCAGCGCCCCCGGGGCCCAAGCCGGGGCCAACGTCCTGACTTTC.

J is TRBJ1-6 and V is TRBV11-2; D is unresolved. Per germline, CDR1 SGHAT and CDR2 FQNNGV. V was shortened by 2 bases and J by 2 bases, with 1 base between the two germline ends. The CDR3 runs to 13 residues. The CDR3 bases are TGTGCCAGCAGCTTACCCTATAATTCACCCCTCCACTTT. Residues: CASSLPYNSPLHF.

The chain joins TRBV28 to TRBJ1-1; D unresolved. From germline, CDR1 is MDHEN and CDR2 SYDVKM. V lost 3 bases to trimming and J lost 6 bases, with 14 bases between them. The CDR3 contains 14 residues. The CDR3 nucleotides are TGTGCCAGCAGTTTGAGGTTTTTGAGCCCTGAAGCTTTCTTT. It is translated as CASSLRFLSPEAFF.

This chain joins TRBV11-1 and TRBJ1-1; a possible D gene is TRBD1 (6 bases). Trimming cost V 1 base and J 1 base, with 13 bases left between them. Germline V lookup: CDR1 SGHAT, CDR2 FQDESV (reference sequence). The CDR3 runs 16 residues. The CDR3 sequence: CASSLVTGQANTEAFF. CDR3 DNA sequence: TGTGCCAGCAGCTTAGTCACGGGACAAGCGAACACTGAAGCTTTCTTT.

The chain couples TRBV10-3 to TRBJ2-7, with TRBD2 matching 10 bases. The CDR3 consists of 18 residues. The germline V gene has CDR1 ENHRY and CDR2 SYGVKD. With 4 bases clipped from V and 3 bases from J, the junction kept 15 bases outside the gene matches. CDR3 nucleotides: TGTGCCATCAGTGCCTCCCCGATCGGAGGGACTAGCGACTACGAGCAGTACTTC. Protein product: CAISASPIGGTSDYEQYF.

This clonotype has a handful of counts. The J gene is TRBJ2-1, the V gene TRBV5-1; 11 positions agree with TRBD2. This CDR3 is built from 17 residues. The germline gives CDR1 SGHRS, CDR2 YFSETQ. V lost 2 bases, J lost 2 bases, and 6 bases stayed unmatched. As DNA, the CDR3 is TGCGCCAGCAGCTTACTAGCGGGGGACCCTGCCTACAATGAGCAGTTCTTC. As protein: CASSLLAGDPAYNEQFF.

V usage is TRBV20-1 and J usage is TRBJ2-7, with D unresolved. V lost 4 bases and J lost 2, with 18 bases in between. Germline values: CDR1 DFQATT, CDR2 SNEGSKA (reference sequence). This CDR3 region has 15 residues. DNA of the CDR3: TGCAGTGCTACCTGGGCCGCAAGTGGGACCTACGAGCAGTACTTC. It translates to CSATWAASGTYEQYF.

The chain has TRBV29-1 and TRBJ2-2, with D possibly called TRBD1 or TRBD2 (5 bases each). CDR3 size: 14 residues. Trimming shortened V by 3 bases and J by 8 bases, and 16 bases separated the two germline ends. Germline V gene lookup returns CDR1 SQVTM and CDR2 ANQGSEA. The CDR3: CSVDEGTVKGELFF. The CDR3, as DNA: TGCAGCGTTGATGAGGGGACCGTTAAAGGGGAGCTGTTTTTT.

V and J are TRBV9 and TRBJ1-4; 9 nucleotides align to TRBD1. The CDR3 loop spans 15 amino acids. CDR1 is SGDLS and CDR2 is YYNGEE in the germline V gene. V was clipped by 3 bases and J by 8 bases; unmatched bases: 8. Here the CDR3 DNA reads TGTGCCAGCAGCGAATCCGGGACAGGGAGGGAAAAACTGTTTTTT. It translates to CASSESGTGREKLFF.

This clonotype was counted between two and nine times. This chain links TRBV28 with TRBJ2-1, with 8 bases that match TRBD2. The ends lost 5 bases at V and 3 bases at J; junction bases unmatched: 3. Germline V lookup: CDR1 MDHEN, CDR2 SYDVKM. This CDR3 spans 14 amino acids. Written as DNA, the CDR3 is TGTGCCAGCAGTGAGCGGGGGAACTACAATGAGCAGTTCTTC. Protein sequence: CASSERGNYNEQFF.

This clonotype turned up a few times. CDR3 DNA sequence: TGTGCCAGCAGCTCGACAGGGTTTGAGATTTATGCTACGCAGTATTTT. Amino acids: CASSSTGFEIYATQYF. This rearrangement joins TRBV5-6 to TRBJ2-3; TRBD1 matches at 7 bases. With 3 bases clipped from V and 8 bases from J, the junction kept 15 bases outside the gene matches. Germline V gene data show CDR1 as SGHDT and CDR2 as YYEEEE. This CDR3 comprises 16 residues.

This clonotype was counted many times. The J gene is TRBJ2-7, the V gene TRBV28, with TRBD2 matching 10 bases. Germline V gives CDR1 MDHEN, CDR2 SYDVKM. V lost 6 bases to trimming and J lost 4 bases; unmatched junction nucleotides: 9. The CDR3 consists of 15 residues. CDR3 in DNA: TGTGCCAGCAGCCCTATAGCGGGGGGAGTTTACGAGCAGTACTTC. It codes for CASSPIAGGVYEQYF.

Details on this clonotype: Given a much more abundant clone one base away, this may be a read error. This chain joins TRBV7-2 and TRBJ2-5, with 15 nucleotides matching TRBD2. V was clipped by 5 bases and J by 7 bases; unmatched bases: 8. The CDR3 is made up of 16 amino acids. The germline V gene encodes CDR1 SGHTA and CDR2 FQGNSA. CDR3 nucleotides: TGTGCCAGCAGCCCGGGACTAGCGGGGGGTTGGGCGACCCAGTACTTC. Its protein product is CASSPGLAGGWATQYF.

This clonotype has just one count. For the CDR3, the DNA is TGCAGTGCCTTTCTTGACAGGGGGAAGACCCAGTACTTC. Amino acids: CSAFLDRGKTQYF. The chain recombines TRBV20-1 with TRBJ2-7, with 9 nucleotides matching TRBD1. The J call may be incorrect, as the DNA end agrees better with TRBJ2-5. The CDR3 is 13 residues long. The germline V gene encodes CDR1 DFQATT and CDR2 SNEGSKA (reference sequence).

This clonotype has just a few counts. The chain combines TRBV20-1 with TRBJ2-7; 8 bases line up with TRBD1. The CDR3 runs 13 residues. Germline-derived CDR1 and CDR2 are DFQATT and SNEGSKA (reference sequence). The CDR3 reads CIETQTGEYEQYF. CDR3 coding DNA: TGCATTGAAACTCAGACAGGGGAATACGAGCAGTACTTC.

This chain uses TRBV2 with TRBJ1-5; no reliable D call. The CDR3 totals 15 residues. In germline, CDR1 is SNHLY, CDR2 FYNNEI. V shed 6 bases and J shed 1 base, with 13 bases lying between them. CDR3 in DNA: TGTGCCAGCAGCTTTATAGGGTCCAGCAATCAGCCCCAGCATTTT. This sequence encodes CASSFIGSSNQPQHF.

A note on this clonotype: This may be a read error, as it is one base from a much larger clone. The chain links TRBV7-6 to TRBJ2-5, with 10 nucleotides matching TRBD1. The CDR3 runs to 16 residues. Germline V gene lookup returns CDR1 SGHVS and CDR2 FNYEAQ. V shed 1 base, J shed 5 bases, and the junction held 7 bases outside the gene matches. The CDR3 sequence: CASSLEGGQGSETQYF. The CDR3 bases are TGTGCCAGCAGCTTAGAGGGGGGACAGGGGTCGGAGACCCAGTACTTC.

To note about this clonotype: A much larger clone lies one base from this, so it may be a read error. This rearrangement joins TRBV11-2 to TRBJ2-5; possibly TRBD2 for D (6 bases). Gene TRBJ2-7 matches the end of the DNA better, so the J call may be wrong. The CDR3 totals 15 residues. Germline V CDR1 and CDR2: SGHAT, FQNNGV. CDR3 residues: CVSSLEEGNVYEQYF. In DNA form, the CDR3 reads TGTGTCAGCAGCTTGGAGGAGGGTAACGTCTACGAGCAGTACTTC.

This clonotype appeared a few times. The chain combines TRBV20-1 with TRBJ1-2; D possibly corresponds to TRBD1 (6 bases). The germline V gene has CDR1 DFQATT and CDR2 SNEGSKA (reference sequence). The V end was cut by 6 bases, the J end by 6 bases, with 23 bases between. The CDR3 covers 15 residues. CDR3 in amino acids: CSASEMLGGLNGYTF. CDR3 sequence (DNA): TGCAGTGCCAGCGAGATGCTGGGGGGGCTCAATGGCTACACCTTC.

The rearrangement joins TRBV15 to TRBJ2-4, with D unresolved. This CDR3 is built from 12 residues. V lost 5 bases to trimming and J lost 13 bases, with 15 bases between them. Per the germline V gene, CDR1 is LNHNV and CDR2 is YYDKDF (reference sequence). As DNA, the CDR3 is TGTGCCACCAGCCCACTTAGGGATGAACAGTACTTC. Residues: CATSPLRDEQYF.

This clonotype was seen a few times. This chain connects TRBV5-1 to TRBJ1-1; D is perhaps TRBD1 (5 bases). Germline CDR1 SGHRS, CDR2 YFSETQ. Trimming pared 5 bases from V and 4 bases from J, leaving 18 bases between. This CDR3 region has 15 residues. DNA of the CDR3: TGCGCCAGCAGGCTATTTACAGGCTGCGGCACTGAAGCTTTCTTT. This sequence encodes CASRLFTGCGTEAFF.

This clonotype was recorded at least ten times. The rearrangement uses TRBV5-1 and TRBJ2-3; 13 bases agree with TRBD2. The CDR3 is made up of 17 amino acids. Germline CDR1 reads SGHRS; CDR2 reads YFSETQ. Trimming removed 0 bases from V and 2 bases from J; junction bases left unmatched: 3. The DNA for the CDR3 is TGCGCCAGCAGCTTGGCGGGACTAGCGGGGACCACAGATACGCAGTATTTT. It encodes CASSLAGLAGTTDTQYF.

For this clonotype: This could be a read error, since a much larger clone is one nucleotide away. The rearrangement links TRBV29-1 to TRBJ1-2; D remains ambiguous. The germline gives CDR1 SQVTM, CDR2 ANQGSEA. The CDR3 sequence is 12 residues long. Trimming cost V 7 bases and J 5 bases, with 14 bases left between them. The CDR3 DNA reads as TGCAGCGCCCAAGGATCCCGTTATGGCTACACCTTC. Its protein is CSAQGSRYGYTF.

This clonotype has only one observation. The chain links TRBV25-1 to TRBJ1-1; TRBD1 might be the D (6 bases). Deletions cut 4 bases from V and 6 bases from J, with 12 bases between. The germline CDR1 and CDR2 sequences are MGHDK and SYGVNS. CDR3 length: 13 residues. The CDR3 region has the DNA TGTGCCAGCAGTGGACGGGGGGCTTCTGAAGCTTTCTTT. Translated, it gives CASSGRGASEAFF.

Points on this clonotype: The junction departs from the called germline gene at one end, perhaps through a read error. In DNA form, the CDR3 reads TGTGCCGGCAGGAGAACTAACTATGGCTACACCTTC. Translation: CAGRRTNYGYTF. V is TRBV28 and J is TRBJ1-2; D remains ambiguous. This CDR3 spans 12 amino acids. The germline V gene has CDR1 MDHEN and CDR2 SYDVKM.